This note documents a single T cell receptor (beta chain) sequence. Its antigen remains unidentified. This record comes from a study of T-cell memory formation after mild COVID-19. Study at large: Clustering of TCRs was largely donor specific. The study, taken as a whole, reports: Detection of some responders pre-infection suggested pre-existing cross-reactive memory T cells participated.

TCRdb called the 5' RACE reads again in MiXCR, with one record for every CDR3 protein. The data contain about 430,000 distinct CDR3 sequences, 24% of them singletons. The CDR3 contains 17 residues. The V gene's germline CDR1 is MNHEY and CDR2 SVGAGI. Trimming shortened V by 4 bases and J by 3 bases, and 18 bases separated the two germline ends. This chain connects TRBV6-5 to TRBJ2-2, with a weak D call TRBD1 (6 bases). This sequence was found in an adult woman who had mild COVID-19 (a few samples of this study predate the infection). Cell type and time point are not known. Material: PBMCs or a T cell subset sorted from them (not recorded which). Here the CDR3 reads CASSSPEQGDDTGELFF. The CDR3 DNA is TGTGCCAGCAGTTCGCCCGAACAGGGCGACGACACCGGGGAGCTGTTTTTT.